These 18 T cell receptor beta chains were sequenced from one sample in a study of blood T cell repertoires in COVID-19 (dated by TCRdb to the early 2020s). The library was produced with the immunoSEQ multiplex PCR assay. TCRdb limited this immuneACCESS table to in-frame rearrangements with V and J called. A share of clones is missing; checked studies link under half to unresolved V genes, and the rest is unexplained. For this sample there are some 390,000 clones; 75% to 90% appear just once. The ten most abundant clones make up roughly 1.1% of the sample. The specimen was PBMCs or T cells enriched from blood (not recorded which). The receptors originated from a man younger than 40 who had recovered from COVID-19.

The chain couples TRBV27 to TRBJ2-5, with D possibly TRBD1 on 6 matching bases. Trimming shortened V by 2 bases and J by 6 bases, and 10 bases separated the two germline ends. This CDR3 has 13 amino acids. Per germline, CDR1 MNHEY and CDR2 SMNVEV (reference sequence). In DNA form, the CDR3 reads TGTGCCAGCAGTTTACACAGGGCTCAGACCCAGTACTTC. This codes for CASSLHRAQTQYF.

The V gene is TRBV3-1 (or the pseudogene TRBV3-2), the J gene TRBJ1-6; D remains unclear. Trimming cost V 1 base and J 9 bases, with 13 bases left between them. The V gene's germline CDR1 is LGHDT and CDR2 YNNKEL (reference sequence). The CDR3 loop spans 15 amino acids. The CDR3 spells CASSQGDGERSPLHF. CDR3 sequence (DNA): TGTGCCAGCAGCCAAGGTGACGGCGAGCGTTCACCCCTCCACTTT.

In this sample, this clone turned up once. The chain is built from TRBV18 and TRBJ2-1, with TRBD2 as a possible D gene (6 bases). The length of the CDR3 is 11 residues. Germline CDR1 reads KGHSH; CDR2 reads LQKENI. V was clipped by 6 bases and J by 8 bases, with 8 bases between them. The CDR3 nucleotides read TGTGCCAGCTCGCGGAGGGATGAGCAGTTCTTC. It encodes CASSRRDEQFF.

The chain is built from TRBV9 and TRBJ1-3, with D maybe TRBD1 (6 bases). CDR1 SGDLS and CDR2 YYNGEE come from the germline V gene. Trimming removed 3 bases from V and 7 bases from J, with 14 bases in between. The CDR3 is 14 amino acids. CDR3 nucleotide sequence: TGTGCCAGCAGCGGAGACATTGGACAGAACACCATATATTTT. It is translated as CASSGDIGQNTIYF. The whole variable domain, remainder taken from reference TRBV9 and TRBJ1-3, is DSGVTQTPKHLITATGQRVTLRCSPRSGDLSVYWYQQSLDQGLQFLIQYYNGEERAKGNILERFSAQQFPDLHSELNLSSLELGDSALYFCASSGDIGQNTIYFGEGSWLTVV.

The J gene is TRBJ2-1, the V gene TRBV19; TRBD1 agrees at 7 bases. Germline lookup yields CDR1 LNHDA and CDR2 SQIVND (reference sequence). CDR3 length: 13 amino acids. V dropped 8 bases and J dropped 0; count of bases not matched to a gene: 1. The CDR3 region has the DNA TGTGCCAGTCAGGGGGACTCCTACAATGAGCAGTTCTTC. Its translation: CASQGDSYNEQFF.

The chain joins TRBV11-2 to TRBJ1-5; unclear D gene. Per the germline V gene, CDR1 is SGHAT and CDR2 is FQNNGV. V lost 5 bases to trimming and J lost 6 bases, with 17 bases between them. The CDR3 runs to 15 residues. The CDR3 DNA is TGTGCCAGCAGCCCTCCTGACAAGAGGGTTCAGCCCCAGCATTTT. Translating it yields CASSPPDKRVQPQHF.

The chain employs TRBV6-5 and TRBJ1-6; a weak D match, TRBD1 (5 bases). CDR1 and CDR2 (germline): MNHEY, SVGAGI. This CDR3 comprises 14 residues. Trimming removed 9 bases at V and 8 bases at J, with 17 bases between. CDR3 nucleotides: TGTGCCAGGGGGGGGGAGGGACGGGATTCACCCCTCCACTTT. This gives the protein CARGGEGRDSPLHF.

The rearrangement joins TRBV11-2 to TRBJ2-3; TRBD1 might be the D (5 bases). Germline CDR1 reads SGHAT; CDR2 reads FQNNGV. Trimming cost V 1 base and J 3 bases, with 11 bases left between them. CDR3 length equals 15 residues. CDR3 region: CASSLGYRRTDTQYF. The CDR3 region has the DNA TGTGCCAGCAGCTTAGGGTACAGGAGAACAGATACGCAGTATTTT.

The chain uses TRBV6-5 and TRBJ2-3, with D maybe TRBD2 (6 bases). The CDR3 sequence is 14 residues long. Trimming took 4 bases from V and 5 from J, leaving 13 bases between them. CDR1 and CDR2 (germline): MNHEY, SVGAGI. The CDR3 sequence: CASSLAAFQDTQYF. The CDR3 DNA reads TGTGCCAGCAGTTTAGCGGCGTTTCAAGATACGCAGTATTTT.

CDR3 sequence (DNA): TGTGCCAGTAGTCCCGGACAGACACGCTATGGCTACACCTTC. This translates into CASSPGQTRYGYTF. This sequence joins TRBV19 and TRBJ1-2; D possibly corresponds to TRBD1 (6 bases). The CDR3 length is 14 residues. Trimming took 5 bases from V and 4 from J, leaving 14 bases between them. CDR1 is LNHDA and CDR2 is SQIVND in the germline V gene (reference sequence).

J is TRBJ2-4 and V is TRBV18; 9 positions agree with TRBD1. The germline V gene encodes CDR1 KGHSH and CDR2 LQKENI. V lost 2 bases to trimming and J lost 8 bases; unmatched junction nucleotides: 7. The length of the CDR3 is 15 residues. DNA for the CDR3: TGTGCCAGCTCACCATACCGGGACAGGGTTGACATTCAGTACTTC. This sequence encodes CASSPYRDRVDIQYF.

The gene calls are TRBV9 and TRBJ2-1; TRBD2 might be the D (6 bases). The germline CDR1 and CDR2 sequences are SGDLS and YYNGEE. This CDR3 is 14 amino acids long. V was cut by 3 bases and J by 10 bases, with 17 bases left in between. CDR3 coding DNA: TGTGCCAGCAGCGGGGGAGGCGGGAAGAAGGAGCAGTTCTTC. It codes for CASSGGGGKKEQFF. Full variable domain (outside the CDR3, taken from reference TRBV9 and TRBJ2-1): DSGVTQTPKHLITATGQRVTLRCSPRSGDLSVYWYQQSLDQGLQFLIQYYNGEERAKGNILERFSAQQFPDLHSELNLSSLELGDSALYFCASSGGGGKKEQFFGPGTRLTVL.

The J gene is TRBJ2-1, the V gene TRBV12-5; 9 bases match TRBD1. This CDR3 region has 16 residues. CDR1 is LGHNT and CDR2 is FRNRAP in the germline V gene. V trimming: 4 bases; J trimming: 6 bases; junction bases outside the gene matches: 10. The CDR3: CASGYDRGARANEQFF. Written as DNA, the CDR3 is TGTGCTAGTGGTTACGACAGGGGGGCAAGGGCCAATGAGCAGTTCTTC.

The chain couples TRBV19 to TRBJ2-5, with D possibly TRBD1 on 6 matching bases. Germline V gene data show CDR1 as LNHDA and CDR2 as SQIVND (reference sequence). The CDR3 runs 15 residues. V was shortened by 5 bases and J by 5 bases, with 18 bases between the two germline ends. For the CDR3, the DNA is TGTGCCAGTAGTCCAGAAACCCAGGGGTCGGAGACCCAGTACTTC. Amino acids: CASSPETQGSETQYF.

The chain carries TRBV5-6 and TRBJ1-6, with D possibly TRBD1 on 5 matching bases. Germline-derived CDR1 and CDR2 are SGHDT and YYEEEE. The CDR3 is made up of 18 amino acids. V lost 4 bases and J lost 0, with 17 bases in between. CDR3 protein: CASSMPGLTFSYNSPLHF. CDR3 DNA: TGTGCCAGCAGCATGCCGGGACTGACGTTCTCCTATAATTCACCCCTCCACTTT.

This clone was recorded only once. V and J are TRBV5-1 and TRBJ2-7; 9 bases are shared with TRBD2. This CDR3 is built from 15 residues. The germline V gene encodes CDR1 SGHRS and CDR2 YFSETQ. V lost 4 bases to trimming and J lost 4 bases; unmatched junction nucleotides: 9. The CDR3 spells CASSLISGGAYEQYF. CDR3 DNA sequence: TGCGCCAGCAGCCTGATTAGCGGGGGAGCATACGAGCAGTACTTC.

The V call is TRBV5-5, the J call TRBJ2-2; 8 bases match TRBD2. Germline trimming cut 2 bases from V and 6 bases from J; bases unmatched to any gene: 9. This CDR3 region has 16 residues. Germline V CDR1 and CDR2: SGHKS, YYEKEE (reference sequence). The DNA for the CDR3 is TGTGCCAGCAGCTTTTTTGGGACTAGTTCTCCCGGGGAGCTGTTTTTT. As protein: CASSFFGTSSPGELFF. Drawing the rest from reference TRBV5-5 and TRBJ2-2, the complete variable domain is DAGVTQSPTHLIKTRGQQVTLRCSPISGHKSVSWYQQVLGQGPQFIFQYYEKEERGRGNFPDRFSARQFPNYSSELNVNALLLGDSALYLCASSFFGTSSPGELFFGEGSRLTVL.

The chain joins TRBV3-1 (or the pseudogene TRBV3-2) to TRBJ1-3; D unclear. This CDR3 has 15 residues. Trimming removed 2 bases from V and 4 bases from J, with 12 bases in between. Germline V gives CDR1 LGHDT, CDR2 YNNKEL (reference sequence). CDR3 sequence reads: CASSQRASGGNTIYF. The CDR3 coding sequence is TGTGCCAGCAGCCAACGGGCGAGCGGGGGAAACACCATATATTTT.